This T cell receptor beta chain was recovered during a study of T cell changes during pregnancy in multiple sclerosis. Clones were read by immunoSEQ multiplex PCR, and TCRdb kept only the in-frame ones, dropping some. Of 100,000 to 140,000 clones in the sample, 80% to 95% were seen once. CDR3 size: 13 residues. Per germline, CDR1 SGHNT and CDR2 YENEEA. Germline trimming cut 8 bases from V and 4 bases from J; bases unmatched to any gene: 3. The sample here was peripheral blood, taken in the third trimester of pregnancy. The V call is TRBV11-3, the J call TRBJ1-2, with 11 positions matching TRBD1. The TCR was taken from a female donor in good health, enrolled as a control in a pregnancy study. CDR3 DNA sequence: TGTGCCAGCGGGACAGGGGGTTCCTATGGCTACACCTTC. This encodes CASGTGGSYGYTF.